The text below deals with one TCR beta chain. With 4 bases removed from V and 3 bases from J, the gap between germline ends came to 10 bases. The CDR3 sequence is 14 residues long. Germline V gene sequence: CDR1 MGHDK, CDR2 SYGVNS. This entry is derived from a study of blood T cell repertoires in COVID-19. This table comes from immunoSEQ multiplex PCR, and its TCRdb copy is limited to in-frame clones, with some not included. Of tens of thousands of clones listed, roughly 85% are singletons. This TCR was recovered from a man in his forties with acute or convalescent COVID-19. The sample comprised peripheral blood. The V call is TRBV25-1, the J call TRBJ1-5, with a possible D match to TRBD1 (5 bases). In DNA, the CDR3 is TGTGCCAGCAGTGCCGCAGGGTCCAATCAGCCCCAGCATTTT. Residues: CASSAAGSNQPQHF.